This TCR beta chain was observed in a study of breast tumors, draining lymph nodes, adjacent tissues (dated by TCRdb to 2015 to 2016). In the study overall: The study compared TCR beta repertoires across tumor, adjacent nontumor tissue and axillary lymph nodes from breast cancer patients. The study was designed to assess the relationships and possible T-cell exchange between tumor, surrounding tissue and draining lymph node repertoires in human breast cancer. Overall study outcomes, separate from this receptor: Tumor and nontumor tissue repertoires were significantly more similar in luminal-like than in basal-like breast cancer. T-cell repertoire diversity in tumors was found to be lower than in lymph nodes but higher than in nontumor tissue, and preferential V and J gene usage was observed. The data were considered consistent with the idea that most tumor T cells come from the lymph node and then expand in tumor tissue. Rather than being directly demonstrated, the conclusion that tumor T cells originate in lymph nodes was presented as consistent with a hypothesis.

The axillary draining lymph nodes of breast cancer patients were the source of the lymph node samples. This clonotype has ten or more counts. Its cognate antigen has yet to be identified. No much larger clone is present one base from it, and per-base qualities are unavailable. Instrument used: Illumina HiSeq 2000. TCR beta chain libraries were generated through multiplex PCR amplification. High-throughput sequencing was used to analyze the amplified TCR beta chain products. In-frame beta chains were kept once TCRdb had trimmed the public reads at Q25 with fastp and called clones with MiXCR. Each CDR3 protein appears once, grouped with its most common genes and DNA. A total of about 180,000 distinct CDR3 sequences appear in this sample, roughly a third of them only once. The top ten hold about 3.9% of the sample. The sequence was collected from a female donor with breast cancer. Some clones in this sample may be carry-over from other donors' samples. Sequencing used axillary lymph node tissue.

The encoded CDR3 is CASSSDRGPYEQYF. The DNA reads TGTGCCAGCAGCAGCGACAGGGGTCCCTACGAGCAGTACTTC. Here the chain combines TRBV7-2 and TRBJ2-7, and TRBD1 aligns with 8 junction nucleotides. Spanning cysteine to phenylalanine, the CDR3 consists of 14 amino acids. The only DNA kept is the CDR3, 42 bases in frame from the first base. CDR1 and CDR2 are read off the germline V gene as SGHTA and FQGNSA. Compared with germline, V lacks 5 bases and J lacks 2 bases; bases without a gene match: 5.